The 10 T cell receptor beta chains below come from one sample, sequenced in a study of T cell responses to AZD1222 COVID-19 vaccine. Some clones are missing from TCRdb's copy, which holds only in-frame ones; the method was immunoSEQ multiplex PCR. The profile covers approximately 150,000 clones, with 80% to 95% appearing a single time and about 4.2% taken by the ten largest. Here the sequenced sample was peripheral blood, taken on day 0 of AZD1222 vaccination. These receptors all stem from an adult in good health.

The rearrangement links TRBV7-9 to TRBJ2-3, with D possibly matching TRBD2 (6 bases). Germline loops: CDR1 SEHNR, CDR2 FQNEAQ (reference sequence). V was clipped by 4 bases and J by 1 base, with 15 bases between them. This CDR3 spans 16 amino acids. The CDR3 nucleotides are TGTGCCAGCAGCTCTGGCCCGGGCGGGGGCACAGATACGCAGTATTTT. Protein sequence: CASSSGPGGGTDTQYF.

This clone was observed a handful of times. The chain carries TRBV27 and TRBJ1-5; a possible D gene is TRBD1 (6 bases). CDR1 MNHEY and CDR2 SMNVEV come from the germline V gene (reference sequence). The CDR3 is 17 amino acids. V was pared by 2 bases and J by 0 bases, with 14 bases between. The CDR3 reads CASSLRLDSYSNQPQHF. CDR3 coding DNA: TGTGCCAGCAGTTTACGCCTGGACAGTTATAGCAATCAGCCCCAGCATTTT.

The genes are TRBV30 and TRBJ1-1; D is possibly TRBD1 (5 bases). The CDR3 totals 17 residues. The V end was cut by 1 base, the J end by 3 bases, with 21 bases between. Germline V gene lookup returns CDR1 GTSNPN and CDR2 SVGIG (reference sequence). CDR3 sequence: CAWSEFKTVFLYTEAFF. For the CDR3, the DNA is TGTGCCTGGAGTGAATTCAAGACAGTTTTCTTATACACTGAAGCTTTCTTT.

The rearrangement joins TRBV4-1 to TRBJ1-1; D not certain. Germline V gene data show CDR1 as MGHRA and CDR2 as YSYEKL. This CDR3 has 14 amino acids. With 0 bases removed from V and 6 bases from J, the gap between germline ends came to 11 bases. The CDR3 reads CASSQDPGGPEAFF. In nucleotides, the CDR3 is TGCGCCAGCAGCCAAGATCCGGGTGGACCTGAAGCTTTCTTT.

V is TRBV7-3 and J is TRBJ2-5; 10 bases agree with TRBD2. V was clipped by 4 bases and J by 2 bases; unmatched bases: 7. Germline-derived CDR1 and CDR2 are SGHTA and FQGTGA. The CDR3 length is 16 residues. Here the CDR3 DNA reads TGTGCCAGCAGCTGGGGAGCGGGAGGGAGTCAAGAGACCCAGTACTTC. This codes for CASSWGAGGSQETQYF.

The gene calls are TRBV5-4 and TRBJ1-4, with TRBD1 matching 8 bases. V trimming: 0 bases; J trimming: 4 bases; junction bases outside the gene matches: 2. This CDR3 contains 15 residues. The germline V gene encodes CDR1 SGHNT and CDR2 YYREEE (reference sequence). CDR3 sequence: CASSLGTGRNEKLFF. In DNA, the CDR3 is TGTGCCAGCAGCTTGGGGACAGGGCGTAATGAAAAACTGTTTTTT. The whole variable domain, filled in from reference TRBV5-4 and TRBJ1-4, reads ETGVTQSPTHLIKTRGQQVTLRCSSQSGHNTVSWYQQALGQGPQFIFQYYREEENGRGNFPPRFSGLQFPNYSSELNVNALELDDSALYLCASSLGTGRNEKLFFGSGTQLSVL.

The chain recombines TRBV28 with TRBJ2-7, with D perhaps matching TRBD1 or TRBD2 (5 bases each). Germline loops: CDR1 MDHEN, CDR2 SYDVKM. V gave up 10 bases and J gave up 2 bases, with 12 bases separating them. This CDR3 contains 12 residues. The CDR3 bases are TGTGCCACTTACCGGGACCCCTACGAGCAGTACTTC. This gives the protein CATYRDPYEQYF.

CDR3: CASNAAGVGMNTEAFF. CDR3 DNA sequence: TGTGCCAGCAACGCGGCAGGGGTCGGGATGAACACTGAAGCTTTCTTT. The chain joins TRBV28 to TRBJ1-1; tentatively, D is TRBD1 (6 bases). V gave up 7 bases and J gave up 0 bases, with 18 bases separating them. The CDR3 is 16 residues long. The germline V gene has CDR1 MDHEN and CDR2 SYDVKM.

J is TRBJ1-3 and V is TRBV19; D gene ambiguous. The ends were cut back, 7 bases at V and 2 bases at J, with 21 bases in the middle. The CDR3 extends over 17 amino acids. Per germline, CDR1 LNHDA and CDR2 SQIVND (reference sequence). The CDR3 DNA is TGTGCCAGTAAGGCCCCGGCAGGACTCATAACTGGAAACACCATATATTTT. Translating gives CASKAPAGLITGNTIYF.

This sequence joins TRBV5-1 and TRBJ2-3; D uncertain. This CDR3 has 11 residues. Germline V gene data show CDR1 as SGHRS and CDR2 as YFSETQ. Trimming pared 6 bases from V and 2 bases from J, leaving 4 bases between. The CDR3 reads CASTNTDTQYF. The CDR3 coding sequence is TGCGCCAGCACCAACACAGATACGCAGTATTTT.